The subject of this entry is one T cell receptor beta chain. Its antigen has not been determined. Base qualities are not at hand, and no much larger clone is one base apart. PBMCs were separated from peripheral blood, and TCR beta sequencing was performed on genomic DNA obtained from unsorted PBMCs. The sample is drawn from a study (dated by TCRdb to 2021 to 2024). CDR1 and CDR2 are drawn from the germline V gene: SGHRS, YFSETQ. The germline ends are 16 bases apart after V is trimmed by 4 bases and J by 0 bases. From cysteine to phenylalanine, the CDR3 is 17 amino acids long. Solely the CDR3 DNA is kept, with 51 bases framed from the first base. Survey-level sequencing on the immunoSEQ platform was used to profile the TCR beta chain repertoires. Under the source paper's analysis protocol: Repertoire diversity was quantified by the inverse Simpson index, and CDR3 amino acid length spectratypes and V-J pairing frequencies were compared. To annotate clonotypes specific to SARS-CoV-2, CMV, influenza A and EBV, TCR beta CDR3 sequences were compared against VDJdb. The source is immuneACCESS, and TCRdb retained only in-frame sequences with V and J called. Part of the clones is not carried over; for the studies checked, unresolved V genes explain less than half of this, and the remainder is unexplained. V and J calls plus clone size are reproduced from that table; the DNA served to infer D and trimming. The sample yields approximately 70,000 clones; just under 95% were counted once. Under 4.5% of the sample belongs to the ten largest clones.

Overall study outcomes, separate from this receptor: According to the authors, more investigation is needed, including longitudinal sampling and evaluation of a control group.

Sequencing was performed on PBMCs. This chain joins TRBV5-1 to TRBJ1-4, with TRBD1 tentatively as D gene (5 bases match). This clonotype originated in a man aged 40-49 years with rheumatoid arthritis. The nucleotides are TGCGCCAGCAGCGTACTGACAGCTACGGCAACTAATGAAAAACTGTTTTTT. Its product reads: CASSVLTATATNEKLFF.